The clone carrying this T cell receptor beta chain was seen ten or more times. The sample comes from a study of spatial heterogeneity in lung cancer. One entry per CDR3 protein, called by TCRdb with MiXCR from the 5' RACE reads. The table has tens of thousands of distinct CDR3 sequences, 10% to 15% seen once. V lost 3 bases, J lost 1 base, and 11 bases lay in between. Germline CDR1 SGHTA, CDR2 FQGNSA. The CDR3 runs to 15 residues. The time point here: blood at routine non-recurrence follow-up after resection. Sequencing covered unsorted whole RNA taken from tumor, nontumor lung or frozen PBMC. The chain employs TRBV7-2 and TRBJ2-3, with D perhaps matching TRBD2 (7 bases). Sequencing was performed on PBMCs, taken at follow-up. The clonotype originates from a male donor with early-stage non-small cell lung cancer. CDR3 nucleotides: TGTGCCAGCAGCTTTGGGGGGGCCGGCACAGATACGCAGTATTTT. It specifies CASSFGGAGTDTQYF.